The clone carrying this TCR beta chain was observed at least ten times. Combining iRepertoire HTBI primers with Arm-PCR of CDR3 regions, the authors built TCR beta libraries. TCRdb used MiXCR to reprocess the multiplex PCR reads, holding one entry per CDR3 protein. The profile covers 550,000 to 700,000 distinct CDR3 sequences, with 15% to 20% appearing a single time and more than 10% taken by the ten largest. The data are from a study of regulatory T cells in long-lasting Graves disease. The CDR3 covers 12 residues. CDR1 and CDR2 (germline): MNHEY, SMNVEV (reference sequence). V was cut by 2 bases and J by 12 bases, with 14 bases left in between. Time point: newly diagnosed GD, antithyroid drugs for less than 3 months. RNA isolated from PBMCs was used to make the TCR library. It was by American Thyroid Association guidelines that Graves' disease was diagnosed. These data were also reused for a study on T cells in Graves' hyperthyroidism and ophthalmopathy.

The specimen comprised peripheral blood mononuclear cells (PBMCs), sampled at new diagnosis, from a patient treated with antithyroid drugs. The origin of this receptor is a man aged 18-30 years with Graves disease. The chain links TRBV27 to TRBJ2-7; perhaps D is TRBD1 or TRBD2 (5 bases each). The CDR3, as DNA: TGTGCCAGCAGTTTAAGGCTCGGGACGGTGTACTTC. This translates into CASSLRLGTVYF.